The present entry profiles one T cell receptor (beta chain) with its context. The antigen is unknown. Data came from immunoSEQ multiplex PCR; TCRdb stores just in-frame clones and leaves some out. The top ten clones hold about 1% of a sample with 150,000 or so clones, about 92% of them seen once. The data were taken from a study of T cell responses to AZD1222 COVID-19 vaccine. The study, taken as a whole, reports: Baseline serostatus was positive in only a handful of AZD1222 recipients. Dominant at 160-218 and 743-854, vaccine-associated CD4 TCRs also spanned spike.

This CDR3 contains 12 residues. Germline V gives CDR1 MNHGY, CDR2 SVAAGI. Between the trimmed V and J ends, which lost 6 bases and 9 bases, there was a span of 9 bases. V and J are TRBV6-9 and TRBJ1-6, with unresolved D. This clonotype originated in an adult in good health. The sample was peripheral blood, taken on day 0 of AZD1222 vaccination. CDR3 amino acids: CASRSQVSPLHF. The CDR3 DNA reads TGTGCCAGCAGATCTCAAGTTTCACCCCTCCACTTT.